These 15 T cell receptor beta chains came from one sample sequenced in a study of blood T cell repertoires in COVID-19. Data came from immunoSEQ multiplex PCR; TCRdb stores just in-frame clones and leaves some out. Of under 130,000 clones in the sample, roughly 90% were seen once. Sequenced material: peripheral blood. The receptors shown here come from a woman aged 80 or over in a cohort sampled during active COVID-19.

In nucleotides, the CDR3 is TGTGCCAGCAGCTTAGGGGGGACTCCAGAGACCCAGTACTTC. Protein sequence: CASSLGGTPETQYF. This chain links TRBV7-2 with TRBJ2-5, with a tentative D call TRBD2 (6 bases). V was pared by 1 base and J by 4 bases, with 10 bases between. Germline V gene lookup returns CDR1 SGHTA and CDR2 FQGNSA. This CDR3 comprises 14 residues.

This clone was seen just once. The genes are TRBV27 and TRBJ2-1; D perhaps matches TRBD2 (5 bases). Trimming cost V 4 bases and J 4 bases, with 14 bases left between them. CDR1 is MNHEY, CDR2 SMNVEV, per germline (reference sequence). This CDR3 spans 15 amino acids. CDR3 residues: CASSSRVTGYNEQFF. In DNA, the CDR3 is TGTGCCAGCAGTTCCCGGGTCACGGGGTACAATGAGCAGTTCTTC.

This chain links TRBV5-1 with TRBJ1-1, with D uncertain. From germline, CDR1 is SGHRS and CDR2 YFSETQ. This CDR3 comprises 13 residues. V was shortened by 7 bases and J by 2 bases, with 12 bases between the two germline ends. This chain's CDR3 is CASWTEGNTEAFF. CDR3 coding DNA: TGCGCCAGCTGGACCGAGGGAAACACTGAAGCTTTCTTT.

This clone was found a few times. This chain uses TRBV19 with TRBJ2-6; a weak D match, TRBD1 (6 bases). V was clipped by 6 bases and J by 3 bases, with 24 bases between them. The CDR3 consists of 19 residues. Germline V gene sequence: CDR1 LNHDA, CDR2 SQIVND (reference sequence). Written as DNA, the CDR3 is TGTGCCAGTAGCGTCGACCAGGGGAGATGGGTTTATGGGGCCAACGTCCTGACTTTC. This encodes CASSVDQGRWVYGANVLTF.

This clone has more than one count but fewer than ten. The chain joins TRBV19 to TRBJ2-7, with 7 bases matching TRBD1. Per the germline V gene, CDR1 is LNHDA and CDR2 is SQIVND (reference sequence). The CDR3 length is 17 residues. The V segment lost 1 base and the J segment 3 bases; nucleotides outside the gene matches: 12. DNA for the CDR3: TGTGCCAGTAGTATAGGGTGGCAGGGGGTGGACGTCTACGAGCAGTACTTC. This gives the protein CASSIGWQGVDVYEQYF.

The chain recombines TRBV7-9 with TRBJ1-4; D may be TRBD1 (5 bases). V gave up 5 bases and J gave up 5 bases, with 21 bases separating them. The CDR3 runs 17 residues. Germline loops: CDR1 SEHNR, CDR2 FQNEAQ (reference sequence). CDR3 sequence (DNA): TGTGCCAGCAGCCTAAGGGGTGGCGAAGGAGTAAATGAAAAACTGTTTTTT. Encoded protein: CASSLRGGEGVNEKLFF. The variable domain in full, with the rest retrieved from reference TRBV7-9 and TRBJ1-4, is DTGVSQNPRHKITKRGQNVTFRCDPISEHNRLYWYRQTLGQGPEFLTYFQNEAQLEKSRLLSDRFSAERPKGSFSTLEIQRTEQGDSAMYLCASSLRGGEGVNEKLFFGSGTQLSVL.

This chain uses TRBV28 with TRBJ2-1; 7 bases map to TRBD1. Germline loops: CDR1 MDHEN, CDR2 SYDVKM. V shed 2 bases, J shed 0 bases, and the junction held 1 base outside the gene matches. The CDR3 runs to 15 residues. The CDR3 loop is CASSLQGVSYNEQFF. The CDR3 DNA follows: TGTGCCAGCAGTTTACAGGGGGTCTCCTACAATGAGCAGTTCTTC. The variable domain in full, completed from reference TRBV28 and TRBJ2-1, reads DVKVTQSSRYLVKRTGEKVFLECVQDMDHENMFWYRQDPGLGLRLIYFSYDVKMKEKGDIPEGYSVSREKKERFSLILESASTNQTSMYLCASSLQGVSYNEQFFGPGTRLTVL.

The DNA of the CDR3 is TGCGCCAGCAGTTTTGGCGGTTTGGATTCGTATGGCTACACCTTC. Translated, it gives CASSFGGLDSYGYTF. The V gene is TRBV10-2, the J gene TRBJ1-2, with no clear D. Per germline, CDR1 WSHSY and CDR2 SAAADI. CDR3 size: 15 residues. V was pared by 5 bases and J by 5 bases, with 18 bases between.

V gene TRBV28 combines with J gene TRBJ2-3; no reliable D call. The length of the CDR3 is 12 residues. Deletions cut 4 bases from V and 10 bases from J, with 12 bases between. Germline V gene lookup returns CDR1 MDHEN and CDR2 SYDVKM. The CDR3 DNA sequence: TGTGCCAGCAGTTCTGCTAGAGGAGCGCAGTATTTT. This translates into CASSSARGAQYF.

This chain uses TRBV24-1 with TRBJ2-3; D ambiguous. The CDR3 is made up of 17 amino acids. Trimming pared 2 bases from V and 4 bases from J, leaving 18 bases between. Germline V CDR1 and CDR2: KGHDR, SFDVKD. The DNA for the CDR3 is TGTGCCACCAGTGATTCAGTCGCCGACTCGACGGCAGATACGCAGTATTTT. This translates into CATSDSVADSTADTQYF.

The chain links TRBV7-6 to TRBJ2-3; 8 nucleotides align to TRBD2. Germline-derived CDR1 and CDR2 are SGHVS and FNYEAQ. J was trimmed by 1 base and V by 5 bases; bases with no gene match: 8. This CDR3 has 16 amino acids. DNA for the CDR3: TGTGCCAGCAGCCCTCCCAGCGGGGGTGGCACAGATACGCAGTATTTT. Translation: CASSPPSGGGTDTQYF.

The table lists this clone with a few counts. V usage is TRBV27 and J usage is TRBJ2-7, with D uncertain. The V gene's germline CDR1 is MNHEY and CDR2 SMNVEV (reference sequence). The CDR3 covers 13 residues. V was pared by 11 bases and J by 6 bases, with 20 bases between. CDR3 DNA: TGTGCCGGCTCGGCGTTTAGAGCTAGCGAGCAGTACTTC. This encodes CAGSAFRASEQYF.

The chain has TRBV5-1 and TRBJ1-1; D is undetermined. V was cut by 4 bases and J by 2 bases, with 15 bases left in between. Per germline, CDR1 SGHRS and CDR2 YFSETQ. The CDR3 spans 15 residues. This chain's CDR3 is CASSREPVRNTEAFF. In DNA, the CDR3 is TGCGCCAGCAGCCGGGAGCCAGTCAGAAACACTGAAGCTTTCTTT.

The J gene is TRBJ2-3, the V gene TRBV3-1 (or the pseudogene TRBV3-2), with 12 bases matching TRBD1. The CDR3 runs to 15 residues. The germline V gene has CDR1 LGHDT and CDR2 YNNKEL (reference sequence). The V gene end was trimmed by 1 base and the J gene end by 4 bases; junction bases not matched to a gene: 0. CDR3 sequence: CASSQGDRGPDTQYF. CDR3 in DNA: TGTGCCAGCAGCCAAGGGGACAGGGGGCCAGATACGCAGTATTTT.

The chain uses TRBV28 and TRBJ1-2; D gene ambiguous. This CDR3 has 12 amino acids. Germline CDR1 is MDHEN and CDR2 is SYDVKM. V lost 2 bases and J 4 bases, leaving 5 bases between the germline ends. The CDR3 DNA reads TGTGCCAGCAGTTTACTAACCTATGGCTACACCTTC. Translation gives CASSLLTYGYTF.